Below are 18 T cell receptor beta chains sequenced from a single sample in a study of post-analysis software for immune sequencing data. Broader study findings: TRBV5-6, TRBV5-1 and TRBV20-1 belonged to a set of roughly 5 TRBV segments that were more frequent in patients than controls.

Researchers reported that TCR beta cDNA libraries carried unique molecular identifiers. TCRdb processed the PCR reads anew with MiXCR; each CDR3 protein has one entry. The sample has about 540,000 distinct CDR3 sequences, less than 40% seen once. Their antigens remain unidentified. The sequenced material came from blood. The receptors were sampled from a girl between 2 and 17 years old with multiple sclerosis.

This rearrangement joins TRBV18 to TRBJ1-5; no definite D call. V lost 3 bases to trimming and J lost 1 base, with 13 bases between them. Germline assignment: CDR1 KGHSH and CDR2 LQKENI. The CDR3 is made up of 16 amino acids. The CDR3 region is CASSPVGQGSNQPQHF. CDR3 bases: TGTGCCAGCTCACCGGTCGGCCAAGGGAGCAATCAGCCCCAGCATTTT.

The V call is TRBV3-1, the J call TRBJ2-1; 7 bases fit TRBD1. CDR1 and CDR2 from the germline V gene are LGHDT and YNNKEL (reference sequence). This CDR3 has 17 amino acids. The ends lost 0 bases at V and 4 bases at J; junction bases unmatched: 9. This CDR3 is CASSQDMSRGKYNEQFF. CDR3 DNA sequence: TGTGCCAGCAGCCAAGATATGAGCAGGGGGAAATACAATGAGCAGTTCTTC.

The table lists this clonotype with a few counts. The chain joins TRBV29-1 to TRBJ2-7, with a weak D call TRBD1 (7 bases). Germline V gene sequence: CDR1 SQVTM, CDR2 ANQGSEA. V gave up 7 bases and J gave up 3 bases, with 22 bases separating them. This CDR3 spans 15 amino acids. CDR3 in amino acids: CSAATGVGGFYEQYF. The CDR3 DNA reads as TGCAGCGCCGCTACAGGGGTGGGGGGATTCTACGAGCAGTACTTC.

A few counts support this clonotype. The V gene is TRBV11-2, the J gene TRBJ2-5, with D perhaps given as TRBD1 or TRBD2 (6 bases each). CDR1 SGHAT and CDR2 FQNNGV come from the germline V gene. The CDR3 spans 16 residues. V gave up 1 base and J gave up 5 bases, with 17 bases separating them. The CDR3 DNA is TGTGCCAGCAGCTTAGTCATGTGGGGGGCCGGGGAGACCCAGTACTTC. Translating gives CASSLVMWGAGETQYF.

This clonotype was picked up a small number of times. The J gene is TRBJ2-5, the V gene TRBV20-1; 8 bases agree with TRBD2. In germline, CDR1 is DFQATT, CDR2 SNEGSKA (reference sequence). This CDR3 contains 14 residues. With 3 bases clipped from V and 2 bases from J, the junction kept 5 bases outside the gene matches. The CDR3 here is CSARRSGGQETQYF. The CDR3 nucleotides are TGCAGTGCTAGGCGCAGCGGGGGTCAAGAGACCCAGTACTTC.

This clonotype was observed a few times. This chain's CDR3 is CASGARDRGTDTQYF. The CDR3 DNA sequence: TGTGCTAGTGGTGCCCGGGACAGGGGCACAGATACGCAGTATTTT. The gene calls are TRBV12-5 and TRBJ2-3; 9 bases are a match to TRBD1. In germline, CDR1 is LGHNT, CDR2 FRNRAP. CDR3 length: 15 residues. With 5 bases clipped from V and 1 base from J, the junction kept 4 bases outside the gene matches.

The chain has TRBV29-1 and TRBJ1-1; D gene unclear. The CDR3 length is 14 residues. Per germline, CDR1 SQVTM and CDR2 ANQGSEA. The V gene lost 2 bases and the J gene lost 1 base, with 11 bases spanning the gap. DNA for the CDR3: TGCAGCGTTGAAATCCGTCTCAGGAACACTGAAGCTTTCTTT. Translating gives CSVEIRLRNTEAFF.

The chain recombines TRBV6-6 with TRBJ2-5; tentative D call: TRBD2 (5 bases). The CDR3 is 13 residues long. V was pared by 7 bases and J by 5 bases, with 14 bases between. Germline assignment: CDR1 MNHNY and CDR2 SVGAGI (reference sequence). The CDR3 loop is CASTPSSGETQYF. CDR3 DNA sequence: TGTGCCAGCACCCCTTCAAGCGGTGAGACCCAGTACTTC.

This clonotype turned up a few times. This chain joins TRBV6-6 and TRBJ2-7; 9 nucleotides agree with TRBD1. Near its end, the DNA agrees better with TRBJ2-5, so the J call may be wrong. Germline-derived CDR1 and CDR2 are MNHNY and SVGAGI (reference sequence). CDR3 size: 14 residues. The CDR3 region has the DNA TGTGCCAGCAGTTACTCGGACAGGGGAGAGACCCAGTACTTC. This encodes CASSYSDRGETQYF.

This sequence joins TRBV4-1 and TRBJ2-1; D remains ambiguous. Germline CDR1 is MGHRA and CDR2 is YSYEKL. V was pared by 3 bases and J by 5 bases, with 14 bases between. The CDR3 consists of 15 residues. The CDR3 bases are TGCGCCAGCAGCCACCCTGGGCGGTCAAACAATGAGCAGTTCTTC. The encoded protein is CASSHPGRSNNEQFF.

This clonotype was observed many times. The rearrangement uses TRBV29-1 and TRBJ1-2; D is unclear. The CDR3 loop spans 11 amino acids. In germline, CDR1 is SQVTM, CDR2 ANQGSEA. V dropped 1 base and J dropped 7 bases, with 7 bases sitting between them. The DNA of the CDR3 is TGCAGCGTTGAAGGGGAGGGTGGCTACACCTTC. Its protein product is CSVEGEGGYTF.

This clonotype was picked up many times. The V and J genes are TRBV12-3 or TRBV12-4 and TRBJ2-3, with D hard to call. V was pared by 5 bases and J by 11 bases, with 20 bases between. The CDR3 has 14 amino acids. CDR3 sequence: CASSPTVTTDVQYF. CDR3 coding DNA: TGTGCCAGCAGTCCCACAGTGACCACAGATGTGCAGTATTTT.

This clonotype came up many times. The gene calls are TRBV4-2 and TRBJ2-1; TRBD2 is a possible D gene (7 bases). This CDR3 is built from 16 residues. CDR1 is LGHNA and CDR2 is YNFKEQ in the germline V gene. Trimming pared 0 bases from V and 4 bases from J, leaving 13 bases between. The CDR3 spells CASSQDGGGAYNEQFF. As DNA, the CDR3 is TGTGCCAGCAGCCAAGACGGAGGGGGGGCTTACAATGAGCAGTTCTTC.

This clonotype turned up a few times. The J gene is TRBJ2-7, the V gene TRBV7-8; the match to TRBD2 covers 13 bases. TRBJ2-5 matches the DNA end more closely, so the J call is doubtful. Germline CDR1 and CDR2: SGHVS and FQNEAQ. The CDR3 extends over 18 amino acids. Here the CDR3 reads CASSDAPGLAGFAETQYF. The DNA for the CDR3 is TGTGCCAGCAGCGACGCGCCGGGACTAGCGGGATTCGCAGAGACCCAGTACTTC.

This clonotype has a count of ten or more. The V gene is TRBV29-1, the J gene TRBJ2-3; D remains unclear. CDR1 SQVTM and CDR2 ANQGSEA come from the germline V gene. The V and J ends lost 4 bases and 5 bases respectively, with 4 bases between them. The CDR3 extends over 10 amino acids. This CDR3 reads CSVVGDTQYF. CDR3 in DNA: TGCAGCGTTGTCGGAGATACGCAGTATTTT.

This clonotype has a handful of counts. This sequence joins TRBV28 and TRBJ1-2; 7 bases map to TRBD1. The V segment lost 2 bases and the J segment 3 bases; nucleotides outside the gene matches: 3. Germline CDR1 reads MDHEN; CDR2 reads SYDVKM. The CDR3 covers 14 residues. As DNA, the CDR3 is TGTGCCAGCAGTTTAACAGGGGAGGACTATGGCTACACCTTC. Amino acid sequence: CASSLTGEDYGYTF.

This sequence joins TRBV20-1 and TRBJ1-2; D remains unclear. V lost 1 base and J 7 bases, leaving 10 bases between the germline ends. The CDR3 covers 12 residues. Germline loops: CDR1 DFQATT, CDR2 SNEGSKA (reference sequence). CDR3 sequence reads: CSARAPETGYTF. The CDR3, as DNA: TGCAGTGCTAGAGCCCCGGAAACTGGCTACACCTTC.

A few counts support this clonotype. The V call is TRBV4-1, the J call TRBJ2-1; TRBD1 matches at 8 bases. CDR3 length equals 18 residues. V lost 0 bases and J lost 0; bases outside the gene matches: 7. Germline-derived CDR1 and CDR2 are MGHRA and YSYEKL. CDR3 residues: CASSQETTGASSYNEQFF. CDR3 nucleotides: TGCGCCAGCAGCCAAGAGACGACAGGGGCTAGCTCCTACAATGAGCAGTTCTTC.